A single sample gave rise to the 7 T cell receptor beta chains below, sequenced in a study of T cells after somatic rescue of genetic block. Method: immunoSEQ multiplex PCR; TCRdb's copy keeps in-frame clones and lacks some. The table has 110,000 or so clones, 80% to 95% seen once. The sequencing input was peripheral blood mononuclear cells (PBMCs). All receptors come from a woman under 30.

This rearrangement joins TRBV7-9 to TRBJ1-1; D call uncertain. Looked up from germline, CDR1 is SEHNR and CDR2 is FQNEAQ (reference sequence). The CDR3 contains 15 residues. V lost 5 bases to trimming and J lost 3 bases, with 16 bases between them. In DNA form, the CDR3 reads TGTGCCAGCAGCCCTTTACGCCTTGAGGACACTGAAGCTTTCTTT. It codes for CASSPLRLEDTEAFF.

The chain joins TRBV4-3 to TRBJ2-7, with 7 bases that match TRBD2. V shed 1 base and J 2 bases; nucleotides not matched to a gene: 2. CDR3 length equals 14 residues. Per the germline V gene, CDR1 is LGHNA and CDR2 is YSLEER. The CDR3 DNA is TGCGCCAGCAGCCAAGTTGCGGGGGCCTACGAGCAGTACTTC. It translates to CASSQVAGAYEQYF.

The chain employs TRBV4-3 and TRBJ2-5; D possibly corresponds to TRBD2 (5 bases). This CDR3 spans 16 amino acids. Germline V gene data show CDR1 as LGHNA and CDR2 as YSLEER. Trimming removed 0 bases at V and 1 base at J, with 12 bases between. The CDR3 DNA sequence: TGCGCCAGCAGCCAAGATCGGGGATGGACCCAAGAGACCCAGTACTTC. This encodes CASSQDRGWTQETQYF.

The chain uses TRBV19 and TRBJ1-5, with 9 bases matching TRBD1. Germline-derived CDR1 and CDR2 are LNHDA and SQIVND (reference sequence). Trimming took 1 base from V and 8 from J; bases not matched to a gene: 6. This CDR3 comprises 15 residues. In DNA form, the CDR3 reads TGTGCCAGTAGTATAGGACAGGGGGTTATAGAGCCCCAGCATTTT. As protein: CASSIGQGVIEPQHF.

V and J are TRBV29-1 and TRBJ2-7; TRBD2 matches 8 bases. The ends lost 4 bases at V and 2 bases at J; junction bases unmatched: 1. The CDR3 contains 12 residues. Germline CDR1 reads SQVTM; CDR2 reads ANQGSEA. DNA of the CDR3: TGCAGCGTTGTAGCGGGGACCTACGAGCAGTACTTC. Amino acids: CSVVAGTYEQYF.

The chain combines TRBV4-2 with TRBJ1-4; D uncertain. V was trimmed by 4 bases and J by 0 bases, leaving 3 bases between them. The CDR3 runs to 13 residues. The V gene's germline CDR1 is LGHNA and CDR2 YNFKEQ. Here the CDR3 reads CASSPTTNEKLFF. CDR3 bases: TGTGCCAGCAGCCCCACAACTAATGAAAAACTGTTTTTT.

This chain connects TRBV29-1 to TRBJ1-4; D not resolved. V was pared by 7 bases and J by 6 bases, with 12 bases between. Germline CDR1 reads SQVTM; CDR2 reads ANQGSEA. The CDR3 extends over 12 amino acids. In DNA, the CDR3 is TGCAGCGGCGTCGGTAGGGATGAAAAACTGTTTTTT. It translates to CSGVGRDEKLFF.